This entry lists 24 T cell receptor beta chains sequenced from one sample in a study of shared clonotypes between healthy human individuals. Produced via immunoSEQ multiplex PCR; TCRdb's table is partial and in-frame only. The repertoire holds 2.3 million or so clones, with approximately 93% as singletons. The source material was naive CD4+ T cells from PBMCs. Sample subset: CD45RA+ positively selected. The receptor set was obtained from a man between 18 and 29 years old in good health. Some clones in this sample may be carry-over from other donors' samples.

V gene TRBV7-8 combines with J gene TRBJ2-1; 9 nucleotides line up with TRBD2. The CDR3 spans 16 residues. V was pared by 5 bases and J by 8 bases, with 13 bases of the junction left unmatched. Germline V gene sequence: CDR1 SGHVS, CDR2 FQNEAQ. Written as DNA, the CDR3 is TGTGCCAGCAGCCCCAAACTTCCTAGCGGGACATATGAGCAGTTCTTC. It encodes CASSPKLPSGTYEQFF.

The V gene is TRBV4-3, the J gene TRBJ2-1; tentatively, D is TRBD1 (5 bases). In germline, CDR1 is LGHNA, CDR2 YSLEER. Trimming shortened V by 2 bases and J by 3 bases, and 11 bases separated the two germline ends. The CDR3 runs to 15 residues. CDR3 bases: TGCGCCAGCAGCCAATCGGGCAGGGTCTACAATGAGCAGTTCTTC. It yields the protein CASSQSGRVYNEQFF.

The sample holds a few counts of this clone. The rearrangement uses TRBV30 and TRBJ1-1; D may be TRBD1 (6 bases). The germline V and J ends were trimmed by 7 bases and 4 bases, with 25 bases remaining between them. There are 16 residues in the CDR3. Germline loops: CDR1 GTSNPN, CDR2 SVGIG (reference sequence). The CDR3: CALRSRGAEGVTEAFF. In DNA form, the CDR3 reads TGTGCCTTGCGGAGCAGGGGCGCGGAGGGGGTCACTGAAGCTTTCTTT.

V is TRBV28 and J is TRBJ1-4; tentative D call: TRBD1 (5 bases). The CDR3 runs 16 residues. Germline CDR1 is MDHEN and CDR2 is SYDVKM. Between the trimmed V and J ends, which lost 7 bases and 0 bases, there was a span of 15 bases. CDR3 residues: CASIQRGEATNEKLFF. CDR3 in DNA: TGTGCCAGCATTCAGAGGGGAGAGGCAACTAATGAAAAACTGTTTTTT.

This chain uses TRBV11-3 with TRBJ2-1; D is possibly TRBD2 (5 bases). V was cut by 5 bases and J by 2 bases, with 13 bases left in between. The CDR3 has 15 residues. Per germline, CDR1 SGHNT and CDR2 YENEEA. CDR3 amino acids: CASSPGSETYNEQFF. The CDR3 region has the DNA TGTGCCAGCAGCCCGGGGTCGGAGACCTACAATGAGCAGTTCTTC.

Here the CDR3 reads CASSLVGGDEPQHF. The DNA for the CDR3 is TGCGCCAGCAGCTTGGTTGGAGGTGATGAGCCCCAGCATTTT. The chain employs TRBV5-1 and TRBJ1-5; no clear D gene. Trimming removed 0 bases at V and 8 bases at J, with 12 bases between. CDR1 and CDR2 (germline): SGHRS, YFSETQ. The CDR3 length is 14 residues. The complete variable domain, with remaining parts taken from reference TRBV5-1 and TRBJ1-5, reads KAGVTQTPRYLIKTRGQQVTLSCSPISGHRSVSWYQQTPGQGLQFLFEYFSETQRNKGNFPGRFSGRQFSNSRSEMNVSTLELGDSALYLCASSLVGGDEPQHFGDGTRLSIL.

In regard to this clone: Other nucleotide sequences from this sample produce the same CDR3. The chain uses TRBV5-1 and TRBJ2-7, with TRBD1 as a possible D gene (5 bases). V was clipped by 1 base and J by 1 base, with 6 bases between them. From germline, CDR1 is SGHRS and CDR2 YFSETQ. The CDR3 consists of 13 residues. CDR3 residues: CASSLQGSYEQYF. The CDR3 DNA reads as TGCGCCAGCAGCTTGCAGGGTTCCTACGAGCAGTACTTC.

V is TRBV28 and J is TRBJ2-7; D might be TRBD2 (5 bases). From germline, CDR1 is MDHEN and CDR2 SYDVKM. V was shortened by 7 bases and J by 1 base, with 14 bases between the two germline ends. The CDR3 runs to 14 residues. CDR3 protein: CASTLSRGSYEQYF. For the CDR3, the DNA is TGTGCCAGCACCCTAAGTCGAGGGTCCTACGAGCAGTACTTC. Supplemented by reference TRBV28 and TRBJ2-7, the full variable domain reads DVKVTQSSRYLVKRTGEKVFLECVQDMDHENMFWYRQDPGLGLRLIYFSYDVKMKEKGDIPEGYSVSREKKERFSLILESASTNQTSMYLCASTLSRGSYEQYFGPGTRLTVT.

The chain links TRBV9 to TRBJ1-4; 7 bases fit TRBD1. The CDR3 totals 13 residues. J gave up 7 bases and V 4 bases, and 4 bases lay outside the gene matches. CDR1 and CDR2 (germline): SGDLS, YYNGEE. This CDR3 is CASSRQGGEKLFF. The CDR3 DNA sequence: TGTGCCAGCAGCCGACAGGGCGGTGAAAAACTGTTTTTT.

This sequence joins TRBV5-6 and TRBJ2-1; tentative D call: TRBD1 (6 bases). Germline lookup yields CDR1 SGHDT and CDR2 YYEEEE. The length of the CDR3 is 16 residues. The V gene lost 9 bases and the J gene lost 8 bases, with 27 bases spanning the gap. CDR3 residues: CATPQGAQVSTHEQFF. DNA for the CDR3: TGTGCCACCCCACAGGGTGCACAGGTCAGTACACATGAGCAGTTCTTC.

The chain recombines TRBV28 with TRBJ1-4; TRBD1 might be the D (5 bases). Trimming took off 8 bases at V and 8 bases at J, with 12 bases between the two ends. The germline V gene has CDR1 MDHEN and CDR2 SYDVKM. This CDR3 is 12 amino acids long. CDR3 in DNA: TGTGCCAGCTGGCAGGGTAACGAAAAACTGTTTTTT. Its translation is CASWQGNEKLFF. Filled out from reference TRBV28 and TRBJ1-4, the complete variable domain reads DVKVTQSSRYLVKRTGEKVFLECVQDMDHENMFWYRQDPGLGLRLIYFSYDVKMKEKGDIPEGYSVSREKKERFSLILESASTNQTSMYLCASWQGNEKLFFGSGTQLSVL.

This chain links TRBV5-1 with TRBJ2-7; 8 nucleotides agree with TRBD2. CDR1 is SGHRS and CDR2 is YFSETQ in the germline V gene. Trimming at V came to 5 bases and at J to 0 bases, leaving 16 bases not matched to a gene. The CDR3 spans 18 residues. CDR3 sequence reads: CASSLGGSGTTLSYEQYF. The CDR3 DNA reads TGCGCCAGCAGTCTAGGGGGTAGCGGGACCACCCTCTCCTACGAGCAGTACTTC.

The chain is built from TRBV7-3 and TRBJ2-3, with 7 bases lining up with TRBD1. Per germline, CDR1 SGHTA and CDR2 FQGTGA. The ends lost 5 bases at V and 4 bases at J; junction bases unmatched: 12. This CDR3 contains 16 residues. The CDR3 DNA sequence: TGTGCCAGCAGCAGACAGGGTCGGTCTACGGCAGATACGCAGTATTTT. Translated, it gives CASSRQGRSTADTQYF.

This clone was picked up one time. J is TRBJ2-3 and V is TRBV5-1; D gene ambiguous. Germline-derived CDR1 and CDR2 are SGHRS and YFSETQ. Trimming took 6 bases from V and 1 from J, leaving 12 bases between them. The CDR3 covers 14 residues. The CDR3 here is CASKGGFRTDTQYF. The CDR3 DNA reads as TGCGCCAGCAAAGGCGGTTTTCGCACAGATACGCAGTATTTT. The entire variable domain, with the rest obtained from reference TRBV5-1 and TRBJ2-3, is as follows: KAGVTQTPRYLIKTRGQQVTLSCSPISGHRSVSWYQQTPGQGLQFLFEYFSETQRNKGNFPGRFSGRQFSNSRSEMNVSTLELGDSALYLCASKGGFRTDTQYFGPGTRLTVL.

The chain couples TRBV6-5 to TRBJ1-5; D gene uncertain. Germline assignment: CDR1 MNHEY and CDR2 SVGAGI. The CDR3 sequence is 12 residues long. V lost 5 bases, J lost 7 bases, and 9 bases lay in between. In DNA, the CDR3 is TGTGCCAGCAGTGAGATCGGCCAGCCCCAGCATTTT. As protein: CASSEIGQPQHF.

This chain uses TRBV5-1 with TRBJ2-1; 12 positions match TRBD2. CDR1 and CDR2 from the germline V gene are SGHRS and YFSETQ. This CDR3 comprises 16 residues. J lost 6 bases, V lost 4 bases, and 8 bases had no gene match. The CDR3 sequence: CASSPLGLAGSNEQFF. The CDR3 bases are TGCGCCAGCAGCCCCCTAGGACTAGCGGGGTCCAATGAGCAGTTCTTC.

This CDR3 is CASSQVQGRVGQFF. CDR3 DNA: TGCGCCAGCAGCCAAGTTCAAGGGAGGGTGGGGCAGTTCTTC. The chain couples TRBV4-1 to TRBJ2-1, with 7 bases that match TRBD2. The CDR3 spans 14 residues. The V gene end was trimmed by 1 base and the J gene end by 12 bases; junction bases not matched to a gene: 9. Looked up from germline, CDR1 is MGHRA and CDR2 is YSYEKL.

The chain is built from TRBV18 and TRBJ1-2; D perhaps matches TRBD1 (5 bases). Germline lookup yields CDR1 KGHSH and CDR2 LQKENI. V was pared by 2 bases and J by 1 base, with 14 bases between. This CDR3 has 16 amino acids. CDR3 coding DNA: TGTGCCAGCTCACCAGAGGGGTTAGAGAGTAACTATGGCTACACCTTC. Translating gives CASSPEGLESNYGYTF.

CDR3 amino acids: CASSLYAGQGNTIYF. The CDR3 DNA reads TGTGCCAGCAGTTTATATGCGGGACAGGGTAACACCATATATTTT. The rearrangement links TRBV28 to TRBJ1-3; 9 nucleotides match TRBD1. The CDR3 covers 15 residues. The V and J ends lost 1 base and 7 bases, in that order; junction bases with no gene match: 5. The germline gives CDR1 MDHEN, CDR2 SYDVKM.

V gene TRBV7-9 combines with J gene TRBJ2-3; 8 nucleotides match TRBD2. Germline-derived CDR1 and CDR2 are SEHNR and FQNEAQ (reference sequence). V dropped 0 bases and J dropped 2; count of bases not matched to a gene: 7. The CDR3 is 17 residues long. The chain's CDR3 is CASSLAQGGRPTDTQYF. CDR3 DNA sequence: TGTGCCAGCAGCTTAGCGCAGGGCGGGAGGCCCACAGATACGCAGTATTTT.

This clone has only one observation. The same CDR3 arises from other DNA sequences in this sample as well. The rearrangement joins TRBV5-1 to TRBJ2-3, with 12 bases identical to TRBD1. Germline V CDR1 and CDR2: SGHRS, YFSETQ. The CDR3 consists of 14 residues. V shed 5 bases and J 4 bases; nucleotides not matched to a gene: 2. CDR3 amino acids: CASRGQGASDTQYF. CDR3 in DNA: TGCGCCAGCAGGGGACAGGGGGCCTCAGATACGCAGTATTTT.

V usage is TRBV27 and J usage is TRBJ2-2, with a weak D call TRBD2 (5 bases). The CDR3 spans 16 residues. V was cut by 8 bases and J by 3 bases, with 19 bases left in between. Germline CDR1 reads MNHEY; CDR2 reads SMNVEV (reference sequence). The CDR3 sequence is CASQSLGGTDTGELFF. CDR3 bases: TGTGCCAGCCAATCCCTTGGAGGTACGGACACCGGGGAGCTGTTTTTT.

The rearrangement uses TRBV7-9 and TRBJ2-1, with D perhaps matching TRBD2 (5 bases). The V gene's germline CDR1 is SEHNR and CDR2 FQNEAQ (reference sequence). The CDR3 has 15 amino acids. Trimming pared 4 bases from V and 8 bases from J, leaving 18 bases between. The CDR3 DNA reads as TGTGCCAGCAGCTCCCCTAGAGTCGGGGTCGATGAGCAGTTCTTC. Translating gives CASSSPRVGVDEQFF. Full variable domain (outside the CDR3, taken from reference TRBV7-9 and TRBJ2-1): DTGVSQNPRHKITKRGQNVTFRCDPISEHNRLYWYRQTLGQGPEFLTYFQNEAQLEKSRLLSDRFSAERPKGSFSTLEIQRTEQGDSAMYLCASSSPRVGVDEQFFGPGTRLTVL.

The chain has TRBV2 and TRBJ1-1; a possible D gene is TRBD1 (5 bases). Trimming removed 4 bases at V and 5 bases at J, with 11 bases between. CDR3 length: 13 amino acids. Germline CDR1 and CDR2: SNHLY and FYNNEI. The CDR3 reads CASSVGGKTEAFF. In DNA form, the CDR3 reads TGTGCCAGCAGTGTTGGGGGGAAGACTGAAGCTTTCTTT.